This T cell receptor beta chain was obtained from a study of T cell responses to AZD1222 COVID-19 vaccine. Study-level results: Targets within unmutated variant regions were reportedly found for nearly half of spike-specific TCRs. Baseline serology detected seropositivity in only five to seven AZD1222 recipients. Donor demographics were predominantly white British with a female majority; clonal diversity may be underestimated.

Clones were read by immunoSEQ multiplex PCR, and TCRdb kept only the in-frame ones, dropping some. The sample yields approximately 180,000 clones, about 89% seen once. The CDR3 is 15 amino acids. Germline V gene data show CDR1 as MDHEN and CDR2 as SYDVKM. The V and J ends lost 3 bases and 2 bases, in that order; junction bases with no gene match: 4. Regarding this clone: The antigen is undetermined.

The chain joins TRBV28 to TRBJ1-5, with 7 bases identical to TRBD1. The sequence was collected from an adult in good health. The sample consisted of peripheral blood, taken on day 0 of AZD1222 vaccination. CDR3 in amino acids: CASSFSGTGNQPQHF. CDR3 bases: TGTGCCAGCAGTTTCTCCGGGACAGGCAATCAGCCCCAGCATTTT.